Listed here is a single T cell receptor beta chain. The antigen it binds to is not known. The record has no base qualities; no much larger clone is one base away. The immunoSEQ Assay, a bias-controlled multiplex PCR, was used to amplify TCRbeta CDR3 regions from genomic DNA. The study's own analysis went as follows. The number of nucleated cells in each sample was estimated from the amplification of reference gene primers within the assay. To quantify the absolute abundance of each unique TCRbeta CDR3 rearrangement, sequence reads were collapsed and filtered. Productive Simpson clonality was computed per sample as the square root of Simpson's diversity index over productive rearrangements. TCRdb took over this immuneACCESS table, retaining in-frame rearrangements with V and J assigned. Such tables are incomplete; in checked studies, under half of the missing clones stem from an unresolved V gene, and the remainder is unexplained. V, J and clone size reflect that table, while D and trimming were determined from the DNA. In all, the sample holds about 140,000 clones, and about 80% of those were seen once. Around 2.9% of the sample is in the top ten clones.

The data stem from a study of blood T cell repertoires in COVID-19 (dated by TCRdb to the early 2020s). About the full investigation: Samples covering the acute and convalescent phases of COVID-19 were provided by collaborators in the United States, Italy and Spain. The prospective study material was composed of cDNA or gDNA derived from T cells, B-cell-depleted T cells, or PBMCs. Subjects who had been exposed to COVID-19, were actively infected with it, or had recovered from it provided the deeply sampled blood TCRbeta repertoires that made up the dataset. A freely available public database, intended as a resource for researchers studying the immune response to SARS-CoV-2, is where the repertoires were released. Samples came from the ongoing ImmuneRACE study (first 160 participants) plus 1,254 subjects from 6 global collaborators. A de-identified subject ID, COVID-19 status, age in years and sex were almost always included in the sample metadata. Where HLA class I and class II types were available, the types were taken from metadata supplied by the sample provider, not from assay-based typing.

Broad study findings and their caveats: The amount of clinical and demographic metadata varied by source and participant and was provided uncurated.

Participants in the prospective study were aged roughly 18 to 100 years, lived in 20 to 30 United States geographic areas, and enrolled through a virtual design. In the prospective study, cohorts were assigned on the basis of participant-reported clinical history obtained from a screening survey and a study questionnaire. Recovered participants in ImmuneRACE Cohort 3 were defined as having two consecutive negative NP/OP PCR tests, clearance from a healthcare professional, or resolution of symptoms. Mobile phlebotomists in the prospective study collected whole blood, serum and a nasopharyngeal or oropharyngeal swab from every participant. Over a roughly two-month period, participants in the prospective study had the option of providing additional blood draws and questionnaires. Before DNA extraction, prospective study blood samples were shipped either frozen or at room temperature. CDR1 and CDR2, looked up from the germline V gene, are MNHEY and SVGAGI. The V end loses 8 bases and the J end loses 1 base, and a stretch of 11 bases separates them. The CDR3 numbers 13 residues from cysteine through phenylalanine. Kept here is only the CDR3 DNA, which spans 39 bases and is read in frame from base 1.

The sequence joins TRBV6-5 to TRBJ1-1; too little of a D gene remains to name it. The sample was PBMCs or T cells enriched from blood (not recorded which). The receptor comes from a woman aged 45 to 65 who had recovered from COVID-19. The DNA sequence is as follows: TGTGCCAGCGTCGCAGAAGAGAACACTGAAGCTTTCTTT. The encoded protein is CASVAEENTEAFF.